The 24 T cell receptor beta chains below all came from one sample that was sequenced in a study of tissue T cells after allogeneic stem cell transplantation. Generated by immunoSEQ multiplex PCR, the TCRdb table keeps only in-frame clones and is missing some. The data contain 9,000 to 13,000 clones, under 40% of them singletons. The sample's time point: mouse harvest day 7 after allogeneic transplant. The graft held 10^6 splenic CD5+ T cells and 10^7 T-cell-depleted bone marrow cells. Sequenced sample: skin. These receptors all stem from a female BALB/c mouse given C57BL/6 T cells with graft-versus-host disease after an allogeneic hematopoietic cell transplant.

A word on this clone: Any gene name here is a mouse gene name. Read sequence stops 1 residue before the CDR3 end, and the germline J gene provides the missing end. V gene TRBV17 combines with J gene TRBJ2-2; no definite D call. The CDR3 length is 13 residues. Germline values: CDR1 MNHDT, CDR2 YYDKIL. Trimming took off 6 bases at V and 0 bases at J, with 5 bases between the two ends. CDR3 amino acids: CASSPANTGQLYF. CDR3 bases read: TGTGCTAGCAGCCCCGCAAACACCGGGCAGCTCTAC.

Concerning this clone: Gene and germline names: mouse. Read coverage stops 1 residue before the CDR3 terminus; the germline J gene supplies the remainder. The chain joins TRBV20 to TRBJ2-7, with D uncertain. The CDR3 sequence is 12 residues long. V shed 2 bases and J shed 4 bases, with 9 bases lying between them. Germline V lookup: CDR1 GFQATS, CDR2 STVNSAI. The CDR3 region is CGARTVFYEQYF. The part of the CDR3 DNA that was read is TGTGGTGCTAGGACAGTATTTTATGAACAGTAC.

Remarks on this clone: Gene names denote mouse genes. Read data end 1 residue before the CDR3 end; the end is taken from the germline J gene. The V gene is TRBV5, the J gene TRBJ2-7; possible D gene TRBD1, 5 bases. CDR3 length: 12 amino acids. CDR1 and CDR2 (germline): LGHNA, YNLKQL (reference sequence). The V end was cut by 4 bases, the J end by 4 bases, with 8 bases between. The CDR3 bases that were read are TGTGCCAGCAGCCCCCAGGGTTATGAACAGTAC. The encoded protein is CASSPQGYEQY. In full, the CDR3 reads CASSPQGYEQYF.

On this clone itself: The germline and genes are mouse ones. The read terminates 1 residue ahead of where the CDR3 ends, so the germline J gene completes it. This chain uses TRBV26 with TRBJ1-2; D ambiguous. The germline CDR1 and CDR2 sequences are KGHPV and FQNQEV (reference sequence). Trimming took off 5 bases at V and 0 bases at J, with 7 bases between the two ends. The CDR3 spans 13 residues. The sequenced part of the CDR3 DNA is TGTGCCAGCAGTACAGTTGCAAACTCCGACTACACC. It encodes CASSTVANSDYT. The CDR3 as a whole reads CASSTVANSDYTF.

This clone has more than one count but fewer than ten. Any gene name here is a mouse gene name. With the read ending 1 residue before the CDR3 end, the germline J gene is used to fill in that end. The chain joins TRBV5 to TRBJ2-1; D possibly matches TRBD1 or TRBD2 (6 bases each). CDR1 is LGHNA, CDR2 YNLKQL, per germline (reference sequence). Trimming cost V 1 base and J 4 bases, with 8 bases left between them. This CDR3 comprises 14 residues. CDR3 sequence reads: CASSQGGQYAEQFF. CDR3 DNA (partial): TGTGCCAGCAGCCAAGGGGGGCAGTATGCTGAGCAGTTC.

As regards this clone: Mouse gene names and germline throughout. Coverage ceases 1 residue before the CDR3 finishes, and the germline J gene fills in the end. This chain joins TRBV23 and TRBJ2-3; the table assigns TRBD1, which was not confirmed against the DNA. The CDR3 has 15 residues. Germline V lookup: CDR1 KGHTA, CDR2 FQNQQP. The CDR3 bases that were read are TGCTCCAGCAGTCAACCGACAGGGGGGGCAGAAACGCTGTAT. Translated: CSSSQPTGGAETLY. From start to end, the CDR3 is CSSSQPTGGAETLYF.

To note about this clone: Gene and germline names: mouse. Read data end 1 residue before the CDR3 end; the end is taken from the germline J gene. This chain links TRBV26 with TRBJ1-6; no clear D. TRBJ1-6 counts as an open reading frame of uncertain function. The CDR3 is 13 amino acids. Germline CDR1 reads KGHPV; CDR2 reads FQNQEV (reference sequence). Deletions cut 1 base from V and 7 bases from J, with 5 bases between. The CDR3 bases that were read are TGTGCCAGCAGTCTGTGGATCAATTCGCCCCTCTAC. Encoded protein: CASSLWINSPLY. The full CDR3 protein is CASSLWINSPLYF.

This clone appeared once. Mouse names are used for the genes. The sequenced fragment ends 1 residue before the CDR3 boundary, so the rest is inferred from the germline J gene. This chain uses TRBV26 with TRBJ1-1; D is perhaps TRBD1 (6 bases). Germline CDR1 reads KGHPV; CDR2 reads FQNQEV (reference sequence). The V gene lost 6 bases and the J gene lost 0 bases, with 8 bases spanning the gap. This CDR3 is 13 amino acids long. CDR3 bases read: TGTGCCAGCAGGGGGACAACAAACACAGAAGTCTTC. Translation gives CASRGTTNTEVF. The CDR3, in full, reads CASRGTTNTEVFF.

This clone ranks as medium-sized (0.01 to 0.1%). Gene names are the mouse ones. The CDR3 sequence: CASSLTGGSYEQYF. The part of the CDR3 DNA that was read is TGTGCCAGCAGTCTCACAGGGGGCTCCTATGAACAGTAC. J is TRBJ2-7 and V is TRBV15; 8 nucleotides match TRBD1. Read coverage stops 1 residue before the CDR3 terminus; the germline J gene supplies the remainder. V lost 5 bases to trimming and J lost 0 bases; unmatched junction nucleotides: 3. In germline, CDR1 is SGHND, CDR2 FRSKSL. This CDR3 contains 14 residues.

Note on this clone: The germline and genes are mouse ones. The observed sequence ends 1 residue before the CDR3 terminus, with the missing tail filled in from the germline J gene. The rearrangement links TRBV19 to TRBJ2-7; 8 nucleotides match TRBD2. The CDR3 covers 14 residues. CDR1 is FNHDT and CDR2 is SITEND in the germline V gene (reference sequence). The ends lost 2 bases at V and 0 bases at J; junction bases unmatched: 1. CDR3 region: CASSIWGGSYEQYF. Incomplete CDR3 DNA: TGTGCCAGCAGTATTTGGGGGGGCTCCTATGAACAGTAC. The full variable domain, completed using reference TRBV19 and TRBJ2-7, is GGIITQTPKFLIGQEGQKLTLKCQQNFNHDTMYWYRQDSGKGLRLIYYSITENDLQKGDLSEGYDASREKKSSFSLTVTSAQKNEMAVFLCASSIWGGSYEQYFGPGTRLTVL.

Points on this clone: The genes and germline here are from mouse. The read finishes 1 residue shy of the CDR3 end, and the germline J gene is used to complete it. This chain joins TRBV26 and TRBJ1-4; D may be TRBD1 (6 bases). Germline CDR1 KGHPV, CDR2 FQNQEV (reference sequence). The CDR3 extends over 11 amino acids. With 6 bases removed from V and 7 bases from J, the gap between germline ends came to 6 bases. The CDR3 DNA, read in part, is TGTGCCAGCAGCAGGGGCGAAAGATTATTT. Translated: CASSRGERLF. From start to end, the CDR3 is CASSRGERLFF.

This clone was observed a few times. Gene names and germline refer to mouse. The missing CDR3 end, 1 residue past where the read stops, is filled in from the germline J gene. Other nucleotide sequences from this sample produce the same CDR3. This chain joins TRBV26 and TRBJ1-1; possibly TRBD1 for D (5 bases). In germline, CDR1 is KGHPV, CDR2 FQNQEV (reference sequence). The V end was cut by 2 bases, the J end by 0 bases, with 7 bases between. The CDR3 loop spans 14 amino acids. CDR3 region: CASSLTGANTEVFF. The covered CDR3 bases are TGTGCCAGCAGTCTGACAGGAGCAAACACAGAAGTCTTC.

As for this clone: Genes and germline are mouse. The read gets to within 1 residue of the CDR3 end, and the germline J gene fills in the rest. The V call is TRBV26, the J call TRBJ2-5, with D perhaps TRBD1 or TRBD2 (5 bases each). Trimming took off 1 base at V and 6 bases at J, with 11 bases between the two ends. This CDR3 is built from 14 residues. Per germline, CDR1 KGHPV and CDR2 FQNQEV (reference sequence). CDR3 bases read: TGTGCCAGCAGTCTGTGGGGGAAAGGGGACACCCAGTAC. Translated, it gives CASSLWGKGDTQY. The CDR3 as a whole reads CASSLWGKGDTQYF.

Of note for this clone: Mouse names are used for the genes. Coverage ceases 1 residue before the CDR3 finishes, and the germline J gene fills in the end. The chain employs TRBV12-1 and TRBJ2-3; TRBD2 agrees at 10 bases. Germline V gene data show CDR1 as SGHSN and CDR2 as HYEKVE. V gave up 4 bases and J gave up 0 bases; unmatched junction bases: 6. There are 16 residues in the CDR3. The sequenced CDR3 bases are TGTGCCAGCTCACCACTGGGGGGGTCAAGTGCAGAAACGCTGTAT. Protein sequence: CASSPLGGSSAETLY. The CDR3 in full is CASSPLGGSSAETLYF.

By sample share, this clone is medium-sized (0.01 to 0.1%). Germline and genes: mouse. The sequenced fragment ends 1 residue before the CDR3 boundary, so the rest is inferred from the germline J gene. The V gene is TRBV13-1, the J gene TRBJ2-5; TRBD2 aligns across 8 bases. The CDR3 runs to 16 residues. V dropped 0 bases and J dropped 0; count of bases not matched to a gene: 3. Germline loops: CDR1 NSHNY, CDR2 SYGAGN. CDR3 loop: CASSDALGGNQDTQYF. Incomplete CDR3 DNA: TGTGCCAGCAGTGATGCGCTGGGGGGTAACCAAGACACCCAGTAC.

To note about this clone: Gene and germline names: mouse. The CDR3 loop reads CASSLEHNTEVFF. CDR3 DNA, as far as it was read: TGTGCAAGCAGCTTAGAACACAACACAGAAGTCTTC. V is TRBV16 and J is TRBJ1-1; unclear D gene. The read halts 1 residue ahead of the CDR3 end, with the missing end drawn from the germline J gene. The CDR3 is made up of 13 amino acids. The germline gives CDR1 SGHSA, CDR2 FRNQAP. Trimming pared 0 bases from V and 2 bases from J, leaving 4 bases between.

Regarding this clone: Any gene name here is a mouse gene name. The DNA read from the CDR3 is TGTGGTGCTAGGGACTGGGGGGACTCCTATGAACAGTAC. Translated: CGARDWGDSYEQY. The entire CDR3 sequence reads CGARDWGDSYEQYF. The V and J genes are TRBV20 and TRBJ2-7, with 8 bases matching TRBD2. The missing CDR3 end, 1 residue past where the read stops, is filled in from the germline J gene. The CDR3 has 14 residues. J lost 0 bases, V lost 0 bases, and 1 base had no gene match. The germline V gene encodes CDR1 GFQATS and CDR2 STVNSAI.

Note on this clone: All gene names here are mouse names. This CDR3 is CASSRDTSNTEVFF. The CDR3 bases that were read are TGTGCCAGCAGCAGGGACACCTCAAACACAGAAGTCTTC. The V and J genes are TRBV15 and TRBJ1-1; TRBD1 might be the D (6 bases). The read halts 1 residue ahead of the CDR3 end, with the missing end drawn from the germline J gene. This CDR3 has 14 residues. Trimming stripped 6 bases from V and 0 bases from J, with 11 bases between. Germline V gives CDR1 SGHND, CDR2 FRSKSL.

Comment on this clone: Gene names are mouse gene names. With the read ending 1 residue before the CDR3 end, the germline J gene is used to fill in that end. The rearrangement uses TRBV23 and TRBJ1-3; TRBD1 is the table's D call and was not checked against the DNA. Germline V lookup: CDR1 KGHTA, CDR2 FQNQQP. The CDR3 is made up of 16 amino acids. The CDR3 is CSSSQSQQGAGNTLYF. The sequenced part of the CDR3 DNA is TGCTCCAGCAGTCAATCCCAACAGGGGGCTGGAAATACGCTCTAT.

This clone showed up just once. Mouse gene names and germline throughout. The read ends 1 residue before the CDR3 terminus; that terminus is restored from the germline J gene. This chain joins TRBV23 and TRBJ1-1. CDR1 and CDR2 from the germline V gene are KGHTA and FQNQQP. The length of the CDR3 is 11 residues. The chain's CDR3 is CSSRDNTEVFF. CDR3 DNA (partial): TGCTCCAGCAGGGACAACACAGAAGTCTTC.

This clone has a handful of counts. The germline and genes are mouse ones. The read terminates 1 residue ahead of where the CDR3 ends, so the germline J gene completes it. The chain recombines TRBV26 with TRBJ2-4, with 8 bases matching TRBD1. The CDR3 is 13 amino acids. Germline V gives CDR1 KGHPV, CDR2 FQNQEV (reference sequence). With V trimmed by 4 bases and J by 4 bases, 1 base remained unmatched. The CDR3 bases that were read are TGTGCCAGCAGTCCGGGACAGGAAAACACCTTGTAC. This translates into CASSPGQENTLY. The full CDR3 is CASSPGQENTLYF. The full variable domain, its missing parts supplied by reference TRBV26 and TRBJ2-4, is NSKVIQTPRYLVKGQGQKAKMRCIPEKGHPVVFWYQQNKNNEFKFLINFQNQEVLQQIDMTEKRFSAECPSNSPCSLEIQSSEAGDSALYLCASSPGQENTLYFGAGTRLSVL.

This clone is large by share. Germline and genes: mouse. The CDR3 end is not reached by the read, which stops 1 residue before it; the germline J gene fills it in. The chain recombines TRBV13-2 with TRBJ2-4; weak D call: TRBD1 (6 bases). Per germline, CDR1 NNHNN and CDR2 SYGAGS (reference sequence). The CDR3 is 14 amino acids. V was shortened by 0 bases and J by 4 bases, with 9 bases between the two germline ends. The sequenced CDR3 bases are TGTGCCAGCGGTGATGCTGGGACAAAAAACACCTTGTAC. Translated: CASGDAGTKNTLY. The entire CDR3 is CASGDAGTKNTLYF.

This clone was seen only a few times. Gene names denote mouse genes. The read halts 1 residue ahead of the CDR3 end, with the missing end drawn from the germline J gene. This chain connects TRBV16 to TRBJ1-2, with D possibly TRBD1 on 5 matching bases. Germline CDR1 SGHSA, CDR2 FRNQAP. The length of the CDR3 is 15 residues. Trimming removed 0 bases from V and 2 bases from J, with 10 bases in between. CDR3 sequence: CASSLDKGRNSDYTF. CDR3 bases read: TGTGCAAGCAGCTTAGATAAGGGACGGAACTCCGACTACACC. The full variable domain, in which reference TRBV16 and TRBJ1-2 provide the parts outside the CDR3, is NAGVIQTPRHKVTGKGQEATLWCEPISGHSAVFWYRQTIVQGLEFLTYFRNQAPIDDSGMPKERFSAQMPNQSHSTLKIQSTQPQDSAVYLCASSLDKGRNSDYTFGSGTRLLVI.

This clone was seen a few times. These gene names are mouse names. The CDR3 extends 1 residue past the end of the read, so its final part is completed from the germline J gene. The rearrangement joins TRBV19 to TRBJ1-4; D is unresolved. The germline V gene encodes CDR1 FNHDT and CDR2 SITEND (reference sequence). Trimming cost V 5 bases and J 0 bases, with 11 bases left between them. This CDR3 region has 15 residues. The sequenced part of the CDR3 DNA is TGTGCCAGCAGCCCCGGTCGAATTTCCAACGAAAGATTATTT. Amino acid sequence: CASSPGRISNERLF. The CDR3 reads in full as CASSPGRISNERLFF. Using reference TRBV19 and TRBJ1-4 for the parts outside the CDR3, the full variable domain is GGIITQTPKFLIGQEGQKLTLKCQQNFNHDTMYWYRQDSGKGLRLIYYSITENDLQKGDLSEGYDASREKKSSFSLTVTSAQKNEMAVFLCASSPGRISNERLFFGHGTKLSVL.